What follows describes a single TCR beta chain. Its matching antigen is unknown. This sample stems from a study of T cell repertoires in cytomegalovirus infection. For the study at large: From public TCR beta signatures came an indication of both CMV infection and matching HLA type.

General study findings and limits: Ex vivo responses were dominated by HLA-C-restricted CMV-specific TCR beta clonotypes.

One entry per CDR3 protein results from TCRdb running MiXCR on the reads. Of about 740,000 distinct CDR3 sequences in the sample, around 32% were seen once. Trimming stripped 1 base from V and 5 bases from J, with 11 bases between. The CDR3 totals 14 residues. Looked up from germline, CDR1 is SGHDN and CDR2 is FVKESK. This rearrangement joins TRBV14 to TRBJ2-5; D possibly corresponds to TRBD2 (6 bases). This specimen consisted of cultured PBMCs, obtained from culture after CMV antigen stimulation. The origin of this receptor is a human donor in good health (CMV status not recorded). Some clones in this sample may be carry-over from other donors' samples. CDR3 protein: CASSQVRGGETQYF. DNA of the CDR3: TGTGCCAGCAGCCAAGTCCGGGGAGGCGAGACCCAGTACTTC.